The entry below describes one TCR beta chain. Its antigen remains unidentified. Preparation of TRB cDNA libraries relied on 5' RACE carrying UMI labels. One entry per CDR3 protein, without DNA, is what TCRdb gives after re-calling the 5' RACE reads. The listing contains some 39,000 distinct CDR3 sequences. This entry is derived from a study of CXCR3-negative and CXCR3-positive naive CD8 T cells. Study summary: About 135 million TRB reads in total, about 1.5 +/- 0.3 million per library. General study findings and limits: The study found comparably high diversity in both naive subsets and much lower diversity in memory CD8+ cells. TRBV-TRBJ usage matched between naive CXCR3-negative and CXCR3-positive cells but not between memory cells.

The sorting of each CD8+ T cell subset was done in triplicate, at a few hundred thousand cells each. The CDR3 has 11 residues. CDR1 and CDR2 from the germline V gene are MDHEN and SYDVKM. This TCR came from a human donor in good health. Some clones in this sample may be carry-over from other donors' samples. The V and J genes are TRBV28 and TRBJ1-2; the D call from TCRdb, TRBD1, cannot be confirmed without DNA. Sequencing was performed on naive CXCR3- CD8+ T cells from blood. Noted subset: CD45RO-CCR7+CD27+CD95- naive CD8+ T cells lacking CXCR3 (TNR3-). CDR3 residues: CASSHDRCYTF.